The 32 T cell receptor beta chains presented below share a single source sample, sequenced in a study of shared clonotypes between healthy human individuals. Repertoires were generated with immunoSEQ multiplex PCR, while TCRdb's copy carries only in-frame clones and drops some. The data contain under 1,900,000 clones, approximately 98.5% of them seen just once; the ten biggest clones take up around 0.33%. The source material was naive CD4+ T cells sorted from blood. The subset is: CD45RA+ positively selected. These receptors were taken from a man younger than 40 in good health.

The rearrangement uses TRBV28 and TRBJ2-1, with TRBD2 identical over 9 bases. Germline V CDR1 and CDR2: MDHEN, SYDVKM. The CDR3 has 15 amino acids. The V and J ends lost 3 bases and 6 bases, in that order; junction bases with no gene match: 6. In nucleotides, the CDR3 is TGTGCCAGCAGTTTTGCGGGAGGGCCGGGCAATGAGCAGTTCTTC. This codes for CASSFAGGPGNEQFF.

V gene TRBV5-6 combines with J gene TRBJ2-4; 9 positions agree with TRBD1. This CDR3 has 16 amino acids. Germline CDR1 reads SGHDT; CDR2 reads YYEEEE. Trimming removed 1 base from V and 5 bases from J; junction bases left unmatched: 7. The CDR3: CASSLRDRVYENIQYF. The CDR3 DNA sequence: TGTGCCAGCAGCTTGCGGGACAGGGTTTATGAAAACATTCAGTACTTC.

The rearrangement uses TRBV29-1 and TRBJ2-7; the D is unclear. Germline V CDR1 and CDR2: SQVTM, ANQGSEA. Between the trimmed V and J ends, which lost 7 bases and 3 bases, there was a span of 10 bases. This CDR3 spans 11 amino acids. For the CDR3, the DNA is TGCAGCGCTGATAAAGGCTACGAGCAGTACTTC. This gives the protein CSADKGYEQYF.

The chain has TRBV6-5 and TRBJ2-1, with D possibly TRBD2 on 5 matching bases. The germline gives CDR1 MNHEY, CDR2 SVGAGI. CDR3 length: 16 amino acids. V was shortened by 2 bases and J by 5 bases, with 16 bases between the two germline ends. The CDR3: CASSYLSEYRNNEQFF. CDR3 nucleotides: TGTGCCAGCAGTTACCTTAGCGAATATAGGAACAATGAGCAGTTCTTC.

The CDR3 coding sequence is TGTGCCAGCAGTCTCAGGTGGGGTGAGCAGTTCTTC. It specifies CASSLRWGEQFF. The chain couples TRBV6-5 to TRBJ2-1; D not certain. CDR1 MNHEY and CDR2 SVGAGI come from the germline V gene. The CDR3 runs 12 residues. Trimming took off 5 bases at V and 9 bases at J, with 11 bases between the two ends.

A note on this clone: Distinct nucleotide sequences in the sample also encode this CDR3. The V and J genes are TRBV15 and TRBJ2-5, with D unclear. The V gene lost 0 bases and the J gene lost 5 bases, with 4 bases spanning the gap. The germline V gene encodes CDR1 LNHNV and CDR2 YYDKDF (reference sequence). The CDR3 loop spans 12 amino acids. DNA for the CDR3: TGTGCCACCAGCAGAGATCGTGAGACCCAGTACTTC. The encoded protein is CATSRDRETQYF.

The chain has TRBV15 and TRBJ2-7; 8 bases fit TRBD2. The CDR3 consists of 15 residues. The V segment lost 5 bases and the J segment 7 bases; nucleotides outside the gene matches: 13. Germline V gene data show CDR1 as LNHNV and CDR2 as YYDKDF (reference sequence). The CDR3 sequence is CATSVGLEREREQYF. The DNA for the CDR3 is TGTGCCACCAGCGTGGGACTAGAACGGGAGAGGGAGCAGTACTTC.

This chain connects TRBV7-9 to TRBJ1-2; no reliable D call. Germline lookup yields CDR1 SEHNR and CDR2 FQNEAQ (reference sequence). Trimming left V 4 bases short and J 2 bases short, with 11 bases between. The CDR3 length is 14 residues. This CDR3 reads CASSYPRGNYGYTF. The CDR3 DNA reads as TGTGCCAGCAGCTACCCCCGAGGCAACTATGGCTACACCTTC.

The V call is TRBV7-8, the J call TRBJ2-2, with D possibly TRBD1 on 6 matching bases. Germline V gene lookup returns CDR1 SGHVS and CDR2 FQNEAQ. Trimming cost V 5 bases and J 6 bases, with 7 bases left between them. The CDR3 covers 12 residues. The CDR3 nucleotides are TGTGCCAGCAGCCAGGGGTCCGGGGAGCTGTTTTTT. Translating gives CASSQGSGELFF.

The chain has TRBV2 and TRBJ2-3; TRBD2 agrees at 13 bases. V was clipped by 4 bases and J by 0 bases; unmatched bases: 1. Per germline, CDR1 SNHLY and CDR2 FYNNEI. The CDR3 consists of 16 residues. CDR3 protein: CASSGTSGGSTDTQYF. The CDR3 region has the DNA TGTGCCAGCAGTGGGACTAGCGGGGGTAGCACAGATACGCAGTATTTT.

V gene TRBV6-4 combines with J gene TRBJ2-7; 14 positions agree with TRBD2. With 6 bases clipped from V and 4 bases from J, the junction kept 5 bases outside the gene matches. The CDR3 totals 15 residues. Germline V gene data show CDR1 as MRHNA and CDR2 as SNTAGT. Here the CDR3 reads CASRGLAGVIYEQYF. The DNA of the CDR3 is TGTGCCAGCAGGGGACTAGCGGGAGTTATTTACGAGCAGTACTTC.

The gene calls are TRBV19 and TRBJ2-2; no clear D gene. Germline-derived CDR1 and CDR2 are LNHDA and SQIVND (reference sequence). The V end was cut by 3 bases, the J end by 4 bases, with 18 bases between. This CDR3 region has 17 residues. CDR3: CASSMTREQRTTGELFF. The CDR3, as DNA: TGTGCCAGTAGTATGACTCGCGAACAACGGACCACCGGGGAGCTGTTTTTT.

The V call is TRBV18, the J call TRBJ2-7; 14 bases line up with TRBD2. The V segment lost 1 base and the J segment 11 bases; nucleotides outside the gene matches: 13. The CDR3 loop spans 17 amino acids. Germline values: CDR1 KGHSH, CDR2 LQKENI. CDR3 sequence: CASSPLNSGTSGSSKYF. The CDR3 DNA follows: TGTGCCAGCTCACCACTGAATTCCGGGACTAGCGGGAGTTCGAAGTACTTC.

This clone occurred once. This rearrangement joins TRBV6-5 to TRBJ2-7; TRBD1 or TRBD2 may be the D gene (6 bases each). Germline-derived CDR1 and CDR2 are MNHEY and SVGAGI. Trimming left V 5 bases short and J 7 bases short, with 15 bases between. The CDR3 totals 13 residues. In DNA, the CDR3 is TGTGCCAGCAGTGGAACAGGGACTCGGGAGCAGTACTTC. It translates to CASSGTGTREQYF.

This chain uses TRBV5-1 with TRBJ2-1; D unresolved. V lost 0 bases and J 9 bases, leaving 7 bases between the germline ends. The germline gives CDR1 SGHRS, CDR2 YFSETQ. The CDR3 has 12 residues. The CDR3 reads CASSLEAPEQFF. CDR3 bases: TGCGCCAGCAGCTTGGAGGCGCCTGAGCAGTTCTTC.

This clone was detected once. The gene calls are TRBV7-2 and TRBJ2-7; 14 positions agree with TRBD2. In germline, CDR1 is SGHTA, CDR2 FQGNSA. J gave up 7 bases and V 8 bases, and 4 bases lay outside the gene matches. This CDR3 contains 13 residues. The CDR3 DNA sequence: TGTGCCAGCGGGGGGACTAGCGGGAGTGAGCAGTACTTC. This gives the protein CASGGTSGSEQYF.

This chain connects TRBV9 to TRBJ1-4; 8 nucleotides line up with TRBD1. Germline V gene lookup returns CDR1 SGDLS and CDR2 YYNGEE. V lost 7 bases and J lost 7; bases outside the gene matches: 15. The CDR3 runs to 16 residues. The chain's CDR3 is CASGRTGQGRGEKLFF. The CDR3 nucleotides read TGTGCCAGCGGCCGGACCGGACAGGGTAGGGGTGAAAAACTGTTTTTT.

The CDR3: CASSPGGTSGPFSYEQYF. CDR3 bases: TGTGCCAGCAGCCCCGGGGGAACTAGCGGACCATTCTCCTACGAGCAGTACTTC. V and J are TRBV7-9 and TRBJ2-7, with 8 bases lining up with TRBD2. This CDR3 region has 18 residues. Germline loops: CDR1 SEHNR, CDR2 FQNEAQ (reference sequence). With 5 bases clipped from V and 0 bases from J, the junction kept 15 bases outside the gene matches. The complete variable domain, with remaining parts taken from reference TRBV7-9 and TRBJ2-7, reads DTGVSQNPRHKITKRGQNVTFRCDPISEHNRLYWYRQTLGQGPEFLTYFQNEAQLEKSRLLSDRFSAERPKGSFSTLEIQRTEQGDSAMYLCASSPGGTSGPFSYEQYFGPGTRLTVT.

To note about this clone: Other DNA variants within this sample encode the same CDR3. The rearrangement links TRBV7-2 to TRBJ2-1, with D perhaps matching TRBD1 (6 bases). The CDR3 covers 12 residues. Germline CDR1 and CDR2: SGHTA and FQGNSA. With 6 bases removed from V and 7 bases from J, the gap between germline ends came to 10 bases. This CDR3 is CASSSRGNEQFF. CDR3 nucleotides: TGTGCCAGCAGTAGCAGGGGAAATGAGCAGTTCTTC.

As DNA, the CDR3 is TGCGCCAGCAGCCAAGTCTCTGGGTCATCCTATCAGCCCCAGCATTTT. It codes for CASSQVSGSSYQPQHF. This rearrangement joins TRBV4-1 to TRBJ1-5; D call uncertain. The CDR3 consists of 16 residues. The germline V gene encodes CDR1 MGHRA and CDR2 YSYEKL. V was trimmed by 1 base and J by 5 bases, leaving 15 bases between them.

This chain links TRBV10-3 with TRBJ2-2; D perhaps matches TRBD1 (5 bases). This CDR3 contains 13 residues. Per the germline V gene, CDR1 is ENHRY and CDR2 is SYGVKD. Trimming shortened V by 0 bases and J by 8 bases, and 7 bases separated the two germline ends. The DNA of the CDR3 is TGTGCCATCAGTGAGTCGAACAGGGGGGAGCTGTTTTTT. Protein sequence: CAISESNRGELFF.

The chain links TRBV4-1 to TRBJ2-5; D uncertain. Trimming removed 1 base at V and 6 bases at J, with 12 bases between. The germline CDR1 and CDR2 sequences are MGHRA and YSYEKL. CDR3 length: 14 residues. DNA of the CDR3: TGCGCCAGCAGCCAAGGTGGGAACCTGAAGACCCAGTACTTC. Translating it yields CASSQGGNLKTQYF.

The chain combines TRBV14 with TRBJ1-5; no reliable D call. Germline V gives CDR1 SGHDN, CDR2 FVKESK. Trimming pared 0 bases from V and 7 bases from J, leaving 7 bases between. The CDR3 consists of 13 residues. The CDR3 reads CASSQDYDQPQHF. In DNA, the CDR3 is TGTGCCAGCAGCCAAGATTACGACCAGCCCCAGCATTTT. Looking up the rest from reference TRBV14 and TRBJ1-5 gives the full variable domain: EAGVTQFPSHSVIEKGQTVTLRCDPISGHDNLYWYRRVMGKEIKFLLHFVKESKQDESGMPNNRFLAERTGGTYSTLKVQPAELEDSGVYFCASSQDYDQPQHFGDGTRLSIL.

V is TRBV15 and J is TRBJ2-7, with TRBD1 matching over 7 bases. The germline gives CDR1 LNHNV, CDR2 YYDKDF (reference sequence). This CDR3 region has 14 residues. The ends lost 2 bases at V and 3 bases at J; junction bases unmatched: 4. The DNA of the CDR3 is TGTGCCACCAGCAGACAGGGGGTAGGCTACGAGCAGTACTTC. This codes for CATSRQGVGYEQYF.

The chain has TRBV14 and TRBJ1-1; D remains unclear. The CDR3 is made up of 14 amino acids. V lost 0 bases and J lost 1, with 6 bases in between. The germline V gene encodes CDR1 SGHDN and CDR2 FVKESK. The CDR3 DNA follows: TGTGCCAGCAGCCAAGATTACTGGAACACTGAAGCTTTCTTT. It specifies CASSQDYWNTEAFF.

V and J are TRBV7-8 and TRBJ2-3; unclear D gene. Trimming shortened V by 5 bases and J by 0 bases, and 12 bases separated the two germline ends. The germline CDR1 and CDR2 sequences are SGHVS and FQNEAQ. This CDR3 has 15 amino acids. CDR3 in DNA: TGTGCCAGCAGCCCCCAAAGATTTAGCACAGATACGCAGTATTTT. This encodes CASSPQRFSTDTQYF.

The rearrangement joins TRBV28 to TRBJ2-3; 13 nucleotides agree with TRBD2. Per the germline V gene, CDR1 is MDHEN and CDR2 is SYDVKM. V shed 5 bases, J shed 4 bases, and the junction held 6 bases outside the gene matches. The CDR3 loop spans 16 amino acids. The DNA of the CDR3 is TGTGCCAGCAGTCTCGGGACTAGCGGGAAGGCAGATACGCAGTATTTT. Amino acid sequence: CASSLGTSGKADTQYF.

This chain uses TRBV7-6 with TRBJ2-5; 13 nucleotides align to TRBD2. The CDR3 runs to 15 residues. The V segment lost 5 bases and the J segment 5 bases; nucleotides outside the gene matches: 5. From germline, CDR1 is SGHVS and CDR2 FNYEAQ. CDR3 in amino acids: CASSRLAGGGETQYF. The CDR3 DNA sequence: TGTGCCAGCAGCCGACTAGCGGGAGGAGGGGAGACCCAGTACTTC.

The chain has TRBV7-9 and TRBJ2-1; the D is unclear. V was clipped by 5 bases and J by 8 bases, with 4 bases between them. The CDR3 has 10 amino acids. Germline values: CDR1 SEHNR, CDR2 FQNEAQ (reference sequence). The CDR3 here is CASSRHEQFF. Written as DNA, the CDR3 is TGTGCCAGCAGCCGTCATGAGCAGTTCTTC.

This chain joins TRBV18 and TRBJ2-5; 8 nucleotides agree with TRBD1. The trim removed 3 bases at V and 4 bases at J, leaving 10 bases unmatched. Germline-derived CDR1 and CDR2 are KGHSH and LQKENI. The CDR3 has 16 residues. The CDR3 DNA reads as TGTGCCAGCTCACCGTCGACAGGGGTAAGGGGAGAGACCCAGTACTTC. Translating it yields CASSPSTGVRGETQYF.

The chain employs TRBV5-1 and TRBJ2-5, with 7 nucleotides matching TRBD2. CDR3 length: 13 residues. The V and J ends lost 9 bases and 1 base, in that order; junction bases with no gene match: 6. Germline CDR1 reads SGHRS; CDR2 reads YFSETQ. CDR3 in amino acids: CATGGGPQETQYF. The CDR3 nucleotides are TGCGCCACCGGCGGGGGACCCCAAGAGACCCAGTACTTC.

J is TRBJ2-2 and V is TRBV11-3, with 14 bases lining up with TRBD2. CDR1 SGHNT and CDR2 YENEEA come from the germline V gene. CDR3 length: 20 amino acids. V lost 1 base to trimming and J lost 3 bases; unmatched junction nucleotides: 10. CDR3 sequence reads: CASSLVSSGLAGVHTGELFF. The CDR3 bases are TGTGCCAGCAGCTTAGTATCATCGGGACTAGCGGGAGTTCACACCGGGGAGCTGTTTTTT.